This T cell receptor (beta chain) was recovered during a study of cytomegalovirus exposure and HLA in healthy donors. PCR used 60 Vbeta primers and 13 Jbeta primers. TCRdb keeps only in-frame clones here, not all; method: immunoSEQ multiplex PCR. The repertoire has roughly 100,000 clones, less than 10% of them found once; the top ten carry 5.1%. This CDR3 has 13 residues. CDR1 is GTSNPN and CDR2 is SVGIG in the germline V gene (reference sequence). Trimming took off 6 bases at V and 4 bases at J, with 16 bases between the two ends. Regarding the study as a whole: Later on, a genetic analysis was performed. It linked a missense variant in DCLRE1C with V- and J-gene trimming of TCR beta. Many donors carried some public TCRs, although rarity characterized most TCR sequences.

There are a few counts of this clone. What it binds is not known. The chain couples TRBV30 to TRBJ2-7; tentatively, D is TRBD2 (5 bases). Material: PBMCs. The TCR sequence derives from a man over 45 in good health and CMV-seropositive. CDR3 in amino acids: CACTPGSGYEQYF. As DNA, the CDR3 is TGTGCCTGCACCCCGGGGTCGGGATACGAGCAGTACTTC. Looking up the rest from reference TRBV30 and TRBJ2-7 gives the full variable domain: SQTIHQWPATLVQPVGSPLSLECTVEGTSNPNLYWYRQAAGRGLQLLFYSVGIGQISSEVPQNLSASRPQDRQFILSSKKLLLSDSGFYLCACTPGSGYEQYFGPGTRLTVT.